This T cell receptor (beta chain) was recorded in a study of CD8 T cells in Susac syndrome. Overall study results and limits: The study recognized that the number of individuals in its TCR sequencing and HLA analysis was relatively small.

Germline assignment: CDR1 SEHNR and CDR2 FQNEAQ (reference sequence). CDR3 size: 16 residues. V trimming: 6 bases; J trimming: 5 bases; junction bases outside the gene matches: 14. Healthy donors constituted the control group, matched for age and sex. TEMRA cells were FACS-enriched and CD8+ and CD4+ T cells negatively isolated. Random hexamers served to reverse transcribe roughly 0.45 to 1 ug RNA. TCR beta CDR3 was amplified by immunoSEQ covering 54 Vbeta and 13 Jbeta. From the immunoSEQ multiplex PCR reads, TCRdb called clonotypes with MiXCR, one entry per CDR3 protein. This sample has under 200,000 distinct CDR3 sequences, with roughly 96% found just once. In the case of this clonotype: Its antigen remains unknown.

This chain joins TRBV7-9 and TRBJ2-3; 7 nucleotides line up with TRBD2. Sequences were obtained from CD4+ T cells from PBMCs. The receptor comes from a human donor in good health. The CDR3 is CASSPTGLRGGDTQYF. The CDR3 nucleotides read TGTGCCAGCAGTCCGACGGGACTAAGGGGTGGAGATACGCAGTATTTT.